Listed below are T cell receptor beta chains from one sample, sequenced in a study of blood T cell repertoires in COVID-19. Method: immunoSEQ multiplex PCR; TCRdb's copy keeps in-frame clones and lacks some. This sample carries fewer than 200,000 clones, 70% to 85% of them seen once, and the ten largest clones take roughly 9.2%. The sample consisted of peripheral blood. These receptors were obtained from a woman at least 80 years old with acute or convalescent COVID-19. CDR3s include the opening cysteine and the closing phenylalanine or tryptophan. Fields, in order: J gene, clone size, V gene, D gene, CDR3 length, CDR3 protein, CDR3 DNA. The D gene is left open where the match is weak. Some rows mark clone size as missing; the rest say once, few, many or name a class of expanded clone.

J: TRBJ1-5
size: NA
V: TRBV9
D: NA
length: 15
CDR3: CASSAGGSAQQPQHF
DNA: TGTGCCAGCAGCGCGGGAGGAAGTGCGCAACAGCCCCAGCATTTT

J: TRBJ1-1
size: NA
V: TRBV24-1
D: NA
length: 14
CDR3: CATFNGQKNTEAFF
DNA: TGTGCCACCTTTAATGGACAGAAGAACACTGAAGCTTTCTTT

J: TRBJ2-1
size: NA
V: TRBV7-8
D: NA
length: 15
CDR3: CASSTAGAPYNEQFF
DNA: TGTGCCAGCAGCACCGCGGGGGCGCCCTACAATGAGCAGTTCTTC

J: TRBJ1-1
size: NA
V: TRBV7-9
D: NA
length: 12
CDR3: CASSLRDHEAFF
DNA: TGTGCCAGCAGCCTCCGGGATCATGAAGCTTTCTTT

J: TRBJ1-5
size: NA
V: TRBV4-3
D: TRBD1
length: 14
CDR3: CASSQDRGHQPQHF
DNA: TGCGCCAGCAGCCAAGACAGGGGGCATCAGCCCCAGCATTTT

J: TRBJ2-7
size: NA
V: TRBV7-2
D: TRBD1
length: 14
CDR3: CASRWTGSSYEQYF
DNA: TGTGCCAGCAGATGGACAGGGAGCTCCTACGAGCAGTACTTC

J: TRBJ1-5
size: NA
V: TRBV29-1
D: TRBD1
length: 14
CDR3: CSVKGANGDQPQHF
DNA: TGCAGCGTGAAGGGGGCTAATGGTGATCAGCCCCAGCATTTT

J: TRBJ2-3
size: NA
V: TRBV25-1
D: TRBD2
length: 16
CDR3: CASSRTSGRVADTQYF
DNA: TGTGCCAGCAGTCGGACTAGCGGGAGGGTGGCAGATACGCAGTATTTT

J: TRBJ1-3
size: NA
V: TRBV5-1
D: NA
length: 14
CDR3: CASSLGTQRNTIYF
DNA: TGCGCCAGCAGCCTGGGGACACAACGAAACACCATATATTTT

J: TRBJ2-1
size: NA
V: TRBV25-1
D: NA
length: 14
CDR3: CASSESGGNNEQFF
DNA: TGTGCCAGCAGTGAAAGTGGCGGGAACAATGAGCAGTTCTTC

J: TRBJ1-1
size: NA
V: TRBV5-5
D: NA
length: 14
CDR3: CASSLDTGNTEAFF
DNA: TGTGCCAGCAGCTTGGACACGGGGAACACTGAAGCTTTCTTT

J: TRBJ1-2
size: NA
V: TRBV19
D: NA
length: 16
CDR3: CASSFPTRGLVYGYTF
DNA: TGTGCCAGTAGTTTTCCTACCAGGGGTCTTGTCTATGGCTACACCTTC

J: TRBJ2-5
size: NA
V: TRBV19
D: NA
length: 13
CDR3: CASSSNSQETQYF
DNA: TGTGCCAGTAGTTCGAACTCCCAAGAGACCCAGTACTTC

J: TRBJ1-5
size: many
V: TRBV6-2/TRBV6-3
D: NA
length: 16
CDR3: CASSYSRVRSNQPQHF
DNA: TGTGCCAGCAGTTACTCGAGGGTTCGGAGCAATCAGCCCCAGCATTTT

J: TRBJ1-1
size: once
V: TRBV27
D: NA
length: 14
CDR3: CASSLRMSNTEAFF
DNA: TGTGCCAGCAGTCTCAGGATGTCTAACACTGAAGCTTTCTTT

J: TRBJ2-7
size: NA
V: TRBV11-3
D: NA
length: 14
CDR3: CASSPYAGAEEQYF
DNA: TGTGCCAGCAGCCCCTACGCGGGGGCGGAAGAGCAGTACTTC

J: TRBJ2-1
size: once
V: TRBV27
D: TRBD2
length: 14
CDR3: CASRGTSSYNEQFF
DNA: TGTGCCAGCCGCGGGACTAGCTCATACAATGAGCAGTTCTTC